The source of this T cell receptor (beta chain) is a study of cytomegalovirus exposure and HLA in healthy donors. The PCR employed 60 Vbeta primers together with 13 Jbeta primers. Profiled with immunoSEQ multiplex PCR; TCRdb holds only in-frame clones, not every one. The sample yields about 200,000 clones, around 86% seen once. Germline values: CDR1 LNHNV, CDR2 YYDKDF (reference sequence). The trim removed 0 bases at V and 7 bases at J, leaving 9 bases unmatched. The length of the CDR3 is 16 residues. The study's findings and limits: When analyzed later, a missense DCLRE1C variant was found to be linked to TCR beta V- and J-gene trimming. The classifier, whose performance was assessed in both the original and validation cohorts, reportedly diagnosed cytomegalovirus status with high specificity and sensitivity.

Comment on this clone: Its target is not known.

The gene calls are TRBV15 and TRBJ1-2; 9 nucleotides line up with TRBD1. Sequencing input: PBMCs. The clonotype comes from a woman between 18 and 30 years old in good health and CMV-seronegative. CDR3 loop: CATSRDGTGKLCGYTF. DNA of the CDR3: TGTGCCACCAGCAGAGATGGGACAGGGAAGTTGTGTGGCTACACCTTC.